The present entry profiles one T cell receptor beta chain with its context. What it recognizes is unknown. These data belong to a study of graft-versus-host responses after intestinal transplantation. Only in-frame clones appear in the TCRdb table, and some are missing; sequencing was by immunoSEQ multiplex PCR. This table holds more than 95,000 clones, more than 85% found once. The source is a human donor who received an intestinal transplant. This sample comprised unstimulated CD4+ T cells sorted from spleen or lymph node cells, obtained before intestinal transplant.

CDR3 bases: TGTGCCAGCAGCTTGGATCGGGGAACAGATACGCAGTATTTT. It specifies CASSLDRGTDTQYF. The chain employs TRBV5-4 and TRBJ2-3; D may be TRBD2 (5 bases). Germline-derived CDR1 and CDR2 are SGHNT and YYREEE (reference sequence). The CDR3 contains 14 residues. Trimming cost V 0 bases and J 3 bases, with 8 bases left between them.